This T cell receptor (beta chain) was captured in a study of cytomegalovirus exposure and HLA in healthy donors. This CDR3 comprises 15 residues. J lost 2 bases, V lost 3 bases, and 5 bases had no gene match. Germline assignment: CDR1 LNHNV and CDR2 YYDKDF (reference sequence). The data were produced by immunoSEQ multiplex PCR, yet TCRdb's version contains in-frame clones alone and is incomplete. The top ten hold 1.5% to 2% of the sample, which has 95,000 to 150,000 clones, 70% to 90% seen once. The chain has TRBV15 and TRBJ1-2; 8 bases are a match to TRBD1. Specimen: PBMCs. The TCR was taken from a young woman in good health and CMV-seronegative. The CDR3 spells CATSSLQGGNYGYTF. The CDR3 nucleotides are TGTGCCACCAGCAGCCTACAGGGGGGAAACTATGGCTACACCTTC.